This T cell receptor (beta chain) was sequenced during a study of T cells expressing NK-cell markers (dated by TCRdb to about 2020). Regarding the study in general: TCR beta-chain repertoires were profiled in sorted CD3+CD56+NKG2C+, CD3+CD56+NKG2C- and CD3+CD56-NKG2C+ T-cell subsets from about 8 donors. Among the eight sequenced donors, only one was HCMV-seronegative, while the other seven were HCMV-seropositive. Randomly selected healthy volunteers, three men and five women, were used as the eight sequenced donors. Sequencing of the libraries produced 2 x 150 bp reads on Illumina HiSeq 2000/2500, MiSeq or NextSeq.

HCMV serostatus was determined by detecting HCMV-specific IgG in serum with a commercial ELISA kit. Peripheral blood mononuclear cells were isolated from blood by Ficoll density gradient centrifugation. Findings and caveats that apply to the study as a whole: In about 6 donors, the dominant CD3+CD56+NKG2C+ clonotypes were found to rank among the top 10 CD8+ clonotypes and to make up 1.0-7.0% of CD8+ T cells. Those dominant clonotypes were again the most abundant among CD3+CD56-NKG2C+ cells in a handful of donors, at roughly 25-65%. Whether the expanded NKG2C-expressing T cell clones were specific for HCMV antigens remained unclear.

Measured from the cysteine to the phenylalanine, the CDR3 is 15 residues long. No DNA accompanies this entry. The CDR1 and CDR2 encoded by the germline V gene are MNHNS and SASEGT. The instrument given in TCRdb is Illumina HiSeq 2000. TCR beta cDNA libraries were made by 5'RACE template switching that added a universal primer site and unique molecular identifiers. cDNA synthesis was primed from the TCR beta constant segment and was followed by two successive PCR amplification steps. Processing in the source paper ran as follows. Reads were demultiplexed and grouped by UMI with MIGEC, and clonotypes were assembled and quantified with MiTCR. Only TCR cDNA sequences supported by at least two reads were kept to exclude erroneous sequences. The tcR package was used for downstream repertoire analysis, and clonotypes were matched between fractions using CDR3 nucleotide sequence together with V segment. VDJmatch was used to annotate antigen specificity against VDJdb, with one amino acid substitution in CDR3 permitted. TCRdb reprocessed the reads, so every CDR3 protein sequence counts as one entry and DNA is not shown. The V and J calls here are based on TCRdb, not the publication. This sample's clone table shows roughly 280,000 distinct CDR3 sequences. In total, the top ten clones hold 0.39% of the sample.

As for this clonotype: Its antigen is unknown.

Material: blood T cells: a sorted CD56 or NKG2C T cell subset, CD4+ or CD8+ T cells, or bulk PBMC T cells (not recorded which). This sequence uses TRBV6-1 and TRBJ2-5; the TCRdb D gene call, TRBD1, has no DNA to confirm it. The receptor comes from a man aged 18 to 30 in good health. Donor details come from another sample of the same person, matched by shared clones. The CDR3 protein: CASSPWTGRQETQYF.